This is a list of T cell receptor beta chains from one sample in a study of blood T cell repertoires in COVID-19. Assay used: immunoSEQ multiplex PCR; TCRdb lists only in-frame clones, some missing. This sample has approximately 270,000 clones, with around 90% found just once. The specimen sequenced was peripheral blood. The receptors come from an elderly man with acute or convalescent COVID-19. Both conserved end residues are trimmed from each CDR3. Size is stated for part of the rows, as once, few or many counts, or as a class when the clone is expanded.

TRBJ1-2 | - | TRBV7-9 | ASSLVGQGDGYT
TRBJ1-5 | - | TRBV19 | ASSTGGGAGNQPQH
TRBJ2-7 | - | TRBV27 | ASSPHRGGYEQY
TRBJ1-1 | once | TRBV6-2/TRBV6-3 | ASSDLAGTEAF
TRBJ2-1 | once | TRBV18 | ASSPQRPGQGLHEQF
TRBJ2-2 | - | TRBV19 | ASSSLPGQGGTGELF
TRBJ2-5 | - | TRBV11-3 | ASSFNSGSSEETQY
TRBJ2-2 | - | TRBV6-1 | ASSEIPGGTGELF
TRBJ1-2 | - | TRBV2 | ASSESLGEGGYT
TRBJ2-1 | - | TRBV7-2 | ASSSDRYNEQF
TRBJ2-1 | - | TRBV11-3 | ASSQQRSYNEQF
TRBJ1-3 | - | TRBV5-5 | ASSLAAGGSGNTIY
TRBJ2-7 | few | TRBV18 | ASSSRLGGSSYEQY
TRBJ1-2 | - | TRBV19 | ASSFTGGADGYT
TRBJ2-7 | once | TRBV19 | ASSRDGRTSWYEQY
TRBJ2-2 | - | TRBV11-3 | ASSGTGADTGELF
TRBJ1-5 | - | TRBV4-2 | ASSQDFGQPQH
TRBJ2-2 | - | TRBV6-2/TRBV6-3 | ASSTDRGGTGELF
TRBJ1-1 | - | TRBV5-3 | ARSLEGAGTEAF
TRBJ2-1 | - | TRBV5-1 | ASSLGGDNEQF
TRBJ2-3 | - | TRBV5-1 | ASSSRSGLAGDTQY
TRBJ2-3 | few | TRBV7-8 | ASSPGQGGGDTQY
TRBJ2-7 | - | TRBV27 | ASSGLAGGTYEQY
TRBJ2-7 | once | TRBV12-5 | ASGLVGGPETVSSYEQY
TRBJ1-5 | - | TRBV2 | AGADRGNQPQH
TRBJ2-3 | - | TRBV5-4 | ASSFTSGNPDTQY
TRBJ2-7 | - | TRBV9 | ASSSLAGPPSNEQY
TRBJ1-4 | - | TRBV15 | ATSRDQTTNEKLF
TRBJ1-1 | once | TRBV19 | ASGRTPFGTEAF
TRBJ2-5 | - | TRBV11-1 | ASSPAGTTYQETQY
TRBJ2-5 | - | TRBV14 | ASSRDNQETQY
TRBJ1-5 | - | TRBV19 | ASTSQGLGDQPQH
TRBJ2-1 | - | TRBV14 | ASSQDWGTASREQF
TRBJ1-1 | once | TRBV2 | ASSTDSNTEAF
TRBJ2-2 | - | TRBV7-8 | ASSLAGRASTGELF
TRBJ2-7 | - | TRBV27 | ASRALGRAFEQY
TRBJ2-7 | - | TRBV18 | ASSPSVAGGPAEQY
TRBJ2-7 | - | TRBV29-1 | SVVVGSGGLYEQY
TRBJ1-3 | - | TRBV7-2 | ASSSGQGVNTIY
TRBJ2-2 | once | TRBV2 | ASSERSFGELF
TRBJ2-1 | - | TRBV7-2 | ASSLATSGRRNNEQF